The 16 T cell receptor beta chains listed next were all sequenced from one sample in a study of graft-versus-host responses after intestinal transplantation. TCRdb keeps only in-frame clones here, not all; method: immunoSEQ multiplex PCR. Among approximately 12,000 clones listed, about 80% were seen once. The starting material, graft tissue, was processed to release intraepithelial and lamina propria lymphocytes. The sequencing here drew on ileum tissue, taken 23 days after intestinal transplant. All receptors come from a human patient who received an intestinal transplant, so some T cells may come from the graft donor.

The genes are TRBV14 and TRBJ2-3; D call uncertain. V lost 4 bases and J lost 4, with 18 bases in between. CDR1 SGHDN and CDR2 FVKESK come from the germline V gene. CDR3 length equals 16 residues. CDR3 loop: CASSLNSIGFSDTQYF. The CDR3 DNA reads TGTGCCAGCAGCCTCAACTCGATAGGATTTTCAGATACGCAGTATTTT.

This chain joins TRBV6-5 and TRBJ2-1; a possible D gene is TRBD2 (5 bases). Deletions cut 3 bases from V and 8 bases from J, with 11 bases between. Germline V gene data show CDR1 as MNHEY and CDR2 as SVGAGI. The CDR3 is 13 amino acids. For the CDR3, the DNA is TGTGCCAGCAGTTATTCCGCGGGCGATGAGCAGTTCTTC. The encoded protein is CASSYSAGDEQFF.

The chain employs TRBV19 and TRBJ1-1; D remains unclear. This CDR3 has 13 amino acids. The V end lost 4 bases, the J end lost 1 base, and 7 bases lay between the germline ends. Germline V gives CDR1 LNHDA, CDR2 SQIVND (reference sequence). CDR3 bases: TGTGCCAGTAGTACGGACTCGAACACTGAAGCTTTCTTT. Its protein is CASSTDSNTEAFF.

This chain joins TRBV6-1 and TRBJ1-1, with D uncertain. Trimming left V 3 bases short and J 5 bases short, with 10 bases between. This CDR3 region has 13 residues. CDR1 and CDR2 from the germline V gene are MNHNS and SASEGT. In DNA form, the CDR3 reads TGTGCCAGCAGTGACGACTGGGGAACTGAAGCTTTCTTT. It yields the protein CASSDDWGTEAFF.

The CDR3 DNA reads TGTGCCAGCAGTTTATCGGACGGGACCGATGTGGTGCGTGACATAATCCACTCCTACGAGCAGTACTTC. This gives the protein CASSLSDGTDVVRDIIHSYEQYF. V gene TRBV27 combines with J gene TRBJ2-7, with D possibly being TRBD1 or TRBD2 (5 bases each). CDR1 and CDR2 from the germline V gene are MNHEY and SMNVEV (reference sequence). The CDR3 has 23 residues. V lost 0 bases and J 0 bases, leaving 33 bases between the germline ends.

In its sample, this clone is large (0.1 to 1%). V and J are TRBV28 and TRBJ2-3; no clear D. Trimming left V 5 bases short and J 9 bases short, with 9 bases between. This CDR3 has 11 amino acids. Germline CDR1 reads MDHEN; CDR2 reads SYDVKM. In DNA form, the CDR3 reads TGTGCCAGCAGTCCCGGATGGACGCAGTATTTT. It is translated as CASSPGWTQYF.

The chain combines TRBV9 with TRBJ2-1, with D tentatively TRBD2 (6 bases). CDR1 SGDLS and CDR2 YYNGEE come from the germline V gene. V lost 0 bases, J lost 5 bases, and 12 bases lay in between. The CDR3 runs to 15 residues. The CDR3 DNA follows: TGTGCCAGCAGCGTAGAGAGTAGCGGACACAATGAGCAGTTCTTC. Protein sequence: CASSVESSGHNEQFF.

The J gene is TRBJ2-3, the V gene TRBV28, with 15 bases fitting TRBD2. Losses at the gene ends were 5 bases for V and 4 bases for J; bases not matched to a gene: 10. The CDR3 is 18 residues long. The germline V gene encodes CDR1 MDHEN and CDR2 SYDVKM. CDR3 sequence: CASSHAGLAGGPPDTQYF. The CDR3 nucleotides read TGTGCCAGCAGTCACGCTGGACTAGCGGGAGGGCCTCCAGATACGCAGTATTTT.

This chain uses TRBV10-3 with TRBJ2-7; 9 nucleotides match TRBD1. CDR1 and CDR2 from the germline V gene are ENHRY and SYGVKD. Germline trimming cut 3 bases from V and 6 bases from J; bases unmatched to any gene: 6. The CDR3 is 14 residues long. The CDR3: CAISDQDRGGEQYF. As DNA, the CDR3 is TGTGCCATCAGTGACCAGGACAGGGGTGGCGAGCAGTACTTC.

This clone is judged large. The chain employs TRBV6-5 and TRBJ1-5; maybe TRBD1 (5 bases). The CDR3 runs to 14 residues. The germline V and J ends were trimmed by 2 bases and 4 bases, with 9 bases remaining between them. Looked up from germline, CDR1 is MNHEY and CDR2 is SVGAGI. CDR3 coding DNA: TGTGCCAGCAGTTACAGGGGTGGGAATCAGCCCCAGCATTTT. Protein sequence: CASSYRGGNQPQHF.

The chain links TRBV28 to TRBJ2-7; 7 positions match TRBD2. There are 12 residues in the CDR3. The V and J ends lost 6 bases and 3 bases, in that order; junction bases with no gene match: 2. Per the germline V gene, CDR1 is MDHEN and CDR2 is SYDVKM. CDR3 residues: CASSPGGYEQYF. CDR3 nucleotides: TGTGCCAGCAGCCCGGGGGGCTACGAGCAGTACTTC.

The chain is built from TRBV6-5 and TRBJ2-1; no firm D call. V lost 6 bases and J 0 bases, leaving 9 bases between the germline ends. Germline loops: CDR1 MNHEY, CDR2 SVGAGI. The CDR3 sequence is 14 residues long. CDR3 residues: CASSLSGSYNEQFF. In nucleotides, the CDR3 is TGTGCCAGCAGCTTGAGTGGCTCCTACAATGAGCAGTTCTTC.

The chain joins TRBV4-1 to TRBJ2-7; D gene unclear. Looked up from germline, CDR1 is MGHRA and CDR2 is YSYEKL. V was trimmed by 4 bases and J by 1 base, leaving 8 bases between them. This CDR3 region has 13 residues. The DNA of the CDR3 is TGCGCCAGCAGCCTAAGATTGTCCTACGAGCAGTACTTC. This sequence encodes CASSLRLSYEQYF.

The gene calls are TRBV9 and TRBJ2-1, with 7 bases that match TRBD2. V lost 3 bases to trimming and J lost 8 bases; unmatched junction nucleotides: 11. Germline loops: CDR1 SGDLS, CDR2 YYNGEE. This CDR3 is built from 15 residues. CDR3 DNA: TGTGCCAGCAGCGAATCAGGGAGGGTAGGAGATGAGCAGTTCTTC. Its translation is CASSESGRVGDEQFF.

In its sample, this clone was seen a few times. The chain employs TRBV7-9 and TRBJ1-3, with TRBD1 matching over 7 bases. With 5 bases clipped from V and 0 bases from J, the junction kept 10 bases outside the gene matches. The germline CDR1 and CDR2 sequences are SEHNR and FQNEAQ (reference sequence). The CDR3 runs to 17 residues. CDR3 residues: CASSIRVGGYSGNTIYF. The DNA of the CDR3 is TGTGCCAGCAGCATAAGGGTAGGGGGCTACTCTGGAAACACCATATATTTT.

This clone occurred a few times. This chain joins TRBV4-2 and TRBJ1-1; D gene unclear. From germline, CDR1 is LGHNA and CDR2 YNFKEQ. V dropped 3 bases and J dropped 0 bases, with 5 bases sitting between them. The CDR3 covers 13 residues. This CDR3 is CASSHALNTEAFF. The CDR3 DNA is TGTGCCAGCAGCCACGCCCTGAACACTGAAGCTTTCTTT.